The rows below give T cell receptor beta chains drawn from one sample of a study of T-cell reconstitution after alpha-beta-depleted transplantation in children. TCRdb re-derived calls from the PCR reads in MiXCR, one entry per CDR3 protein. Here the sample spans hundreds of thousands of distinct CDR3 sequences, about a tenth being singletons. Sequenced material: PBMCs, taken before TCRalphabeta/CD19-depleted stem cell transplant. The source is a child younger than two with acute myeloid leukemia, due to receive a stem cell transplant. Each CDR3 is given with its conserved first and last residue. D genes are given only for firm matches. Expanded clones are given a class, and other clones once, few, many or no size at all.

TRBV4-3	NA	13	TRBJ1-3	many	CASSQGTGNTIYF	TGCGCCAGCAGCCAGGGAACAGGAAACACCATATATTTT
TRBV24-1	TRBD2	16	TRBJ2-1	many	CATSVGLAGGPNEQFF	TGTGCCACCAGTGTGGGACTAGCGGGAGGGCCGAATGAGCAGTTCTTC
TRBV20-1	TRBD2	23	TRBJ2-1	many	CSARDRGTAGTSGKEGVYNEQFF	TGCAGTGCTAGAGATAGAGGGACAGCCGGGACTAGCGGGAAAGAGGGGGTTTACAATGAGCAGTTCTTC
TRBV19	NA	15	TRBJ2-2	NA	CASSIAATNTGELFF	TGTGCCAGTAGTATAGCGGCGACGAACACCGGGGAGCTGTTTTTT
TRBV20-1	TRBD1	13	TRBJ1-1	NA	CSLPGQGFHGAFF	TGCAGTCTACCGGGACAGGGCTTTCATGGAGCTTTCTTT
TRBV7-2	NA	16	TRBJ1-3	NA	CASSSWGPYSGNTIYF	TGTGCCAGCAGCAGCTGGGGACCGTACTCTGGAAACACCATATATTTT
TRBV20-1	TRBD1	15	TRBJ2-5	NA	CSARDRDRGQETQYF	TGCAGTGCTAGAGATAGGGACAGGGGGCAGGAGACCCAGTACTTC
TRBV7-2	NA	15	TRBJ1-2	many	CASSSELMPNYGYTF	TGTGCCAGCAGCTCAGAGTTGATGCCTAACTATGGCTACACCTTC
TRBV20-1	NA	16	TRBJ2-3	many	CSARGGDPRGTDTQYF	TGCAGTGCTAGAGGCGGGGATCCGAGGGGCACAGATACGCAGTATTTT
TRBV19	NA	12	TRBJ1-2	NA	CASSVGNYGYTF	TGTGCCAGTAGTGTGGGCAACTATGGCTACACCTTC
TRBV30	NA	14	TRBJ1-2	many	CAWSTQGPGYGYTF	TGTGCCTGGAGTACACAGGGACCCGGCTATGGCTACACCTTC
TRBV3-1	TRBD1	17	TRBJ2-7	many	CASSQIGGQGIPYEQYF	TGTGCCAGCAGCCAAATCGGAGGACAGGGGATACCCTACGAGCAGTACTTC
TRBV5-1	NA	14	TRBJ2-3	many	CASSPGVVTDTQYF	TGCGCCAGCAGCCCGGGGGTCGTCACAGATACGCAGTATTTT
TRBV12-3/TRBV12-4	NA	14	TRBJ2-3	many	CASSFLNSGDTQYF	TGTGCCAGCAGTTTCCTCAATTCGGGGGATACGCAGTATTTT
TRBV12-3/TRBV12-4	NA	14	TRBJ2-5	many	CASSLRAGGETQYF	TGTGCCAGCAGTCTACGAGCTGGGGGAGAGACCCAGTACTTC
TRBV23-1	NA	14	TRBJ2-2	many	CASSQKGDTGELFF	TGCGCCAGCAGTCAAAAGGGGGACACCGGGGAGCTGTTTTTT
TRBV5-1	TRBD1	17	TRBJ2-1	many	CASSLVPDRGINNEQFF	TGCGCCAGCAGCTTGGTACCAGACAGGGGCATCAACAATGAGCAGTTCTTC
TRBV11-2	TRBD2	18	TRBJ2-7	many	CASSLYGLAGGLSYEQYF	TGTGCCAGCAGCTTATACGGACTAGCGGGAGGCCTCTCCTACGAGCAGTACTTC
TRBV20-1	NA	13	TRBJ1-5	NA	CSGLKGTSGPQHF	TGCAGTGGGCTCAAGGGGACATCGGGGCCCCAGCATTTT
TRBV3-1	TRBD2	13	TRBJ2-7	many	CASSLAGANEQYF	TGTGCCAGCAGCTTAGCGGGAGCCAACGAGCAGTACTTC
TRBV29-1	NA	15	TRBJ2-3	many	CSHITLGVGTDTQYF	TGCAGCCATATAACCCTAGGGGTAGGCACAGATACGCAGTATTTT
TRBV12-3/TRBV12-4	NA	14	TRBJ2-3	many	CASSSQTRADTQYF	TGTGCCAGCAGTTCGCAAACAAGAGCCGATACGCAGTATTTT
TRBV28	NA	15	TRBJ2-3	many	CASSLGGKGSDTQYF	TGTGCCAGCAGTTTGGGGGGCAAGGGTTCAGATACGCAGTATTTT
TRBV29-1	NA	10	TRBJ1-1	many	CSVVTARAFF	TGCAGCGTTGTGACGGCGCGAGCTTTCTTT
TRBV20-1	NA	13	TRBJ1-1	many	CSASQGLDTEAFF	TGCAGTGCTTCCCAGGGCTTGGACACTGAAGCTTTCTTT
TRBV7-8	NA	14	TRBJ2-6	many	CASSFSPGANVLTF	TGTGCCAGCAGCTTCTCCCCTGGGGCCAACGTCCTGACTTTC
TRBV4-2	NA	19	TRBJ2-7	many	CASSQEGTRRTLKPYEQYF	TGTGCCAGCAGCCAAGAAGGGACCCGAAGGACCCTAAAGCCTTACGAGCAGTACTTC
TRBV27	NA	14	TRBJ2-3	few	CASSLLLGTDTQYF	TGTGCCAGCAGTTTGTTGTTGGGCACAGATACGCAGTATTTT
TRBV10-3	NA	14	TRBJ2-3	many	CAISDSRDTDTQYF	TGTGCCATCAGTGATTCCCGGGACACAGATACGCAGTATTTT
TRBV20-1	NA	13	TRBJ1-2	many	CSARDKGNYGYTF	TGCAGTGCTAGAGATAAGGGGAACTATGGCTACACCTTC
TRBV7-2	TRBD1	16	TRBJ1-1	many	CASSYRQGALNTEAFF	TGTGCCAGCAGCTATAGACAGGGTGCCCTGAACACTGAAGCTTTCTTT
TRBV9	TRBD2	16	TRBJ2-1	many	CASSVAGLAGGNEQFF	TGTGCCAGCAGCGTAGCGGGACTAGCGGGAGGGAATGAGCAGTTCTTC
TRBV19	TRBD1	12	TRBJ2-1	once	CASSGTGNEQFF	TGTGCCAGTAGTGGGACAGGCAATGAGCAGTTCTTC
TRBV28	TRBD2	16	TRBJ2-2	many	CASSPPSGSGTGELFF	TGTGCCAGCAGTCCCCCTAGCGGGTCTGGGACCGGGGAGCTGTTTTTT
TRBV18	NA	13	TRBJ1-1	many	CASSPPGATEAFF	TGTGCCAGCTCACCACCAGGGGCGACTGAAGCTTTCTTT
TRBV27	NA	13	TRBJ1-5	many	CASSFQRGQPQHF	TGTGCCAGCAGTTTCCAAAGGGGGCAGCCCCAGCATTTT
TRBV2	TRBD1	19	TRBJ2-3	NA	CTSSWQGASMRVGTDTQYF	TGTACCAGCAGTTGGCAGGGGGCGAGCATGAGGGTCGGCACAGATACGCAGTATTTT
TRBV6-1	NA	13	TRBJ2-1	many	CASMDWGSNEQFF	TGTGCCAGCATGGATTGGGGTAGTAATGAGCAGTTCTTC
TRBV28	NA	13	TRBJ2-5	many	CASSLMTGETQYF	TGTGCCAGCAGTTTAATGACGGGCGAGACCCAGTACTTC
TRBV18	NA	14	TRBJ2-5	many	CASSPLADKKTQYF	TGTGCCAGCTCACCTTTAGCGGACAAGAAGACCCAGTACTTC
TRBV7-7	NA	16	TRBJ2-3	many	CASSRAGGGSTDTQYF	TGTGCCAGCAGCCGGGCAGGCGGGGGCTCCACAGATACGCAGTATTTT
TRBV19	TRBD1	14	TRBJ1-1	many	CASTIRTGSTEAFF	TGTGCCAGTACCATAAGGACAGGGAGCACTGAAGCTTTCTTT
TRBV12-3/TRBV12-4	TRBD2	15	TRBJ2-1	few	CASRSERGGYNEQFF	TGTGCCAGCAGGAGTGAGCGGGGCGGCTACAATGAGCAGTTCTTC
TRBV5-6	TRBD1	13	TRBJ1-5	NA	CASSLDRGLFQHF	TGTGCCAGCAGCCTTGACAGGGGCCTCTTCCAGCATTTT
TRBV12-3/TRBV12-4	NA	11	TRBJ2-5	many	CASSSFQTQYF	TGTGCCAGCAGTTCCTTCCAGACCCAGTACTTC
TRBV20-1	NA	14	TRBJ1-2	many	CSARAGGGAYGYTF	TGCAGTGCTAGAGCCGGCGGGGGGGCGTATGGCTACACCTTC
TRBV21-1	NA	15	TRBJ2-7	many	CASILRGQGSYEQYF	TGTGCCAGCATCCTCCGGGGACAGGGATCCTACGAGCAGTACTTC